The following is a T cell receptor beta chain sequence with its context. Its antigen is still unknown. These data belong to a study of cytomegalovirus exposure and HLA in healthy donors. Across the whole study: Among about 179 million T cells, an earlier analysis found 117 million unique TCR beta sequences. Study-level results: CMV serostatus stood as the only immune exposure information on hand. Associated with HLA alleles at 0.05 false discovery rate in a later analysis were 15,000 to 20,000 TCR beta sequences.

Trimming cost V 3 bases and J 1 base; bases outside gene matches: 2. The CDR3 runs to 15 residues. CDR1 and CDR2 (germline): SGHRS, YFSETQ. Use of 60 Vbeta and 13 Jbeta primers characterized the PCR. Assay: immunoSEQ multiplex PCR; the TCRdb copy retains only in-frame clones and omits some. The sample holds around 170,000 clones, roughly 84% seen once. The genes are TRBV5-1 and TRBJ2-3; 10 nucleotides align to TRBD2. Sequencing used PBMCs. The sequence was collected from a woman between 45 and 65 years old in good health and CMV-seropositive. The CDR3 bases are TGCGCCAGCAGCTCGCTAGCGGGGGGCACAGATACGCAGTATTTT. This gives the protein CASSSLAGGTDTQYF.